The 2 T cell receptor beta chains listed next were all sequenced from one sample in a study of blood T cell repertoires in COVID-19. Method: immunoSEQ multiplex PCR; TCRdb's copy keeps in-frame clones and lacks some. This table has some 160,000 clones, around 90% appearing once. Sequencing used peripheral blood. Every receptor here comes from a man younger than 35 with COVID-19, enrolled during active disease.

This chain joins TRBV11-3 and TRBJ2-7; D is unresolved. The CDR3 is 11 residues long. V gave up 6 bases and J gave up 6 bases, with 9 bases separating them. Looked up from germline, CDR1 is SGHNT and CDR2 is YENEEA. CDR3 nucleotide sequence: TGTGCCAGCAGTTATCATAGCGAGCAGTACTTC. This encodes CASSYHSEQYF.

The V gene is TRBV6-2 or TRBV6-3, the J gene TRBJ2-1; 7 positions agree with TRBD2. This CDR3 spans 14 amino acids. With 1 base clipped from V and 9 bases from J, the junction kept 6 bases outside the gene matches. Per germline, CDR1 MNHEY and CDR2 SVGEGT. CDR3 in amino acids: CASSYWAGELEQFF. Written as DNA, the CDR3 is TGTGCCAGCAGTTACTGGGCGGGAGAGCTTGAGCAGTTCTTC.